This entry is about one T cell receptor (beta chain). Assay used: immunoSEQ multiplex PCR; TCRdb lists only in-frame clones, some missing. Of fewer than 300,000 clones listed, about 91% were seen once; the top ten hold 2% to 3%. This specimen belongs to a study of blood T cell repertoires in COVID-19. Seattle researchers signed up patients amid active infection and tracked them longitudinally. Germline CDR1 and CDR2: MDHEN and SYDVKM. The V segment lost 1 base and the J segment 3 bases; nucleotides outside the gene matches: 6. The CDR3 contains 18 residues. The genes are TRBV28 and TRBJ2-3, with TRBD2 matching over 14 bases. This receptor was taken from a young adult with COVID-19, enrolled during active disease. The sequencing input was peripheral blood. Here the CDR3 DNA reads TGTGCCAGCAGTTTATACGGACTAGCGGGAGGAGGAACAGATACGCAGTATTTT. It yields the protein CASSLYGLAGGGTDTQYF.